This TCR beta chain was identified in a study of beta chain features in type 1 diabetes. Study-wide background: The patients were much like the healthy donors in age, gender and cell yields.

V dropped 5 bases and J dropped 2 bases, with 13 bases sitting between them. This CDR3 region has 15 residues. The germline gives CDR1 LNHDA, CDR2 SQIVND (reference sequence). Study results and caveats: Type 1 diabetes patients had moderately but significantly shorter TCRB CDR3s in all four CD4+ subsets.

With regard to this clone: Its specificity is not known.

Investigators reverse transcribed all isolated RNA, so they sequenced expressed TCRB transcripts. Some clones are missing from TCRdb's copy, which holds only in-frame ones; the method was immunoSEQ multiplex PCR. The sample has under 300,000 clones, approximately 11% seen once. One heparinised blood draw averaging approximately 120 mL was given by each donor. By way of CD45RO/CCR7/CD25/CD127/CD95/CD27, the CD4+ regulatory, stem cell-like memory, central memory and naive cells were sorted. Sequences were obtained from naive CD4+ T cells from blood. This TCR derives from a man aged 25 to 40 with type 1 diabetes. The J gene is TRBJ1-5, the V gene TRBV19; no reliable D call. CDR3 sequence: CASSSVTAGNQPQHF. The CDR3 coding sequence is TGTGCCAGTAGTTCAGTTACAGCTGGCAATCAGCCCCAGCATTTT. Drawing the rest from reference TRBV19 and TRBJ1-5, the complete variable domain is DGGITQSPKYLFRKEGQNVTLSCEQNLNHDAMYWYRQDPGQGLRLIYYSQIVNDFQKGDIAEGYSVSREKKESFPLTVTSAQKNPTAFYLCASSSVTAGNQPQHFGDGTRLSIL.